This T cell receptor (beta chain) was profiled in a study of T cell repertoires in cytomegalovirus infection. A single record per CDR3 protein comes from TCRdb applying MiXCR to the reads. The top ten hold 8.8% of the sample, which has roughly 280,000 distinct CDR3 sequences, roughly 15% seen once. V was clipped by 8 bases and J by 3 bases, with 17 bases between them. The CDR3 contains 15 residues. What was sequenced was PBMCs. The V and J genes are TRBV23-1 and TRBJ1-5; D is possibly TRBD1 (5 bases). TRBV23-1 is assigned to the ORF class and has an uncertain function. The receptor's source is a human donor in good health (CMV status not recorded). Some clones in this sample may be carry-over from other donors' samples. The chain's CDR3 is CASVHCGHINQPQHF. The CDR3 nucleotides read TGCGCCAGCGTACACTGTGGACATATCAATCAGCCCCAGCATTTT.